Shown below are 12 T cell receptor beta chains from a single sample sequenced in a study of technical replicates of blood from several donors. This table comes from immunoSEQ multiplex PCR, and its TCRdb copy is limited to in-frame clones, with some not included. Of roughly 72,000 clones in the sample, 85% to 95% were seen once. Material for sequencing was T cells isolated from PBMCs. All receptors derive from a human donor in good health.

V gene TRBV18 combines with J gene TRBJ2-7, with D perhaps TRBD1 (6 bases). Germline CDR1 reads KGHSH; CDR2 reads LQKENI. The V end lost 1 base, the J end lost 1 base, and 8 bases lay between the germline ends. The CDR3 is 14 residues long. For the CDR3, the DNA is TGTGCCAGCTCACCACGGGGGCATTCCTACGAGCAGTACTTC. Translating it yields CASSPRGHSYEQYF. Combining the CDR3 with reference TRBV18 and TRBJ2-7 gives the whole variable domain NAGVMQNPRHLVRRRGQEARLRCSPMKGHSHVYWYRQLPEEGLKFMVYLQKENIIDESGMPKERFSAEFPKEGPSILRIQQVVRGDSAAYFCASSPRGHSYEQYFGPGTRLTVT.

The V call is TRBV6-5, the J call TRBJ1-1; maybe TRBD1 (6 bases). Between the trimmed V and J ends, which lost 8 bases and 1 base, there was a span of 8 bases. This CDR3 is built from 12 residues. The germline V gene encodes CDR1 MNHEY and CDR2 SVGAGI. CDR3 amino acids: CASRTANTEAFF. CDR3 bases: TGTGCCAGCCGGACAGCGAACACTGAAGCTTTCTTT.

CDR3 protein: CATGTGIKSEAFF. Written as DNA, the CDR3 is TGTGCCACCGGGACAGGGATCAAATCGGAAGCTTTCTTT. The chain couples TRBV9 to TRBJ1-1; 9 bases match TRBD1. The germline gives CDR1 SGDLS, CDR2 YYNGEE. The CDR3 is 13 residues long. The J segment lost 8 bases and the V segment lost 9 bases, leaving 11 bases of the junction unmatched.

The chain uses TRBV13 and TRBJ2-3; 8 nucleotides align to TRBD2. The junction had 12 bases not matched to a gene; V was cut back by 5 bases and J by 5 bases. This CDR3 comprises 16 residues. Per the germline V gene, CDR1 is PRHDT and CDR2 is FYEKMQ (reference sequence). The DNA for the CDR3 is TGTGCCAGCAGCCGCTTTGAGCTAGCGGGTTTAGATACGCAGTATTTT. Residues: CASSRFELAGLDTQYF.

Written as DNA, the CDR3 is TGTGCCAGCAGTCTAGGACAGCATAGCAATCAGCCCCAGCATTTT. Its translation: CASSLGQHSNQPQHF. The chain links TRBV27 to TRBJ1-5, with a tentative D call TRBD1 (6 bases). This CDR3 has 15 residues. Germline CDR1 MNHEY, CDR2 SMNVEV (reference sequence). Trimming stripped 5 bases from V and 0 bases from J, with 11 bases between.

This chain connects TRBV11-2 to TRBJ2-7; 7 bases fit TRBD1. Germline V CDR1 and CDR2: SGHAT, FQNNGV. With 4 bases clipped from V and 2 bases from J, the junction kept 8 bases outside the gene matches. This CDR3 spans 15 amino acids. CDR3 nucleotides: TGTGCCAGCAGCTCGGGCGTCGGGACAGCCTACGAGCAGTACTTC. It translates to CASSSGVGTAYEQYF.

The chain joins TRBV5-6 to TRBJ1-2; the match to TRBD1 covers 8 bases. CDR3 length equals 14 residues. In germline, CDR1 is SGHDT, CDR2 YYEEEE. The trim removed 4 bases at V and 2 bases at J, leaving 4 bases unmatched. CDR3 residues: CASSETGANYGYTF. In DNA, the CDR3 is TGTGCCAGCAGCGAGACAGGGGCGAACTATGGCTACACCTTC.

This chain links TRBV5-1 with TRBJ2-5, with 7 bases that match TRBD1. This CDR3 has 17 amino acids. V gave up 4 bases and J gave up 5 bases; unmatched junction bases: 17. Germline assignment: CDR1 SGHRS and CDR2 YFSETQ. The CDR3 loop reads CASSPIIDRDLGETQYF. The CDR3 region has the DNA TGCGCCAGCAGCCCGATTATCGACAGGGACCTAGGGGAGACCCAGTACTTC.

This rearrangement joins TRBV6-5 to TRBJ1-2; 7 positions match TRBD1. V trimming: 5 bases; J trimming: 5 bases; junction bases outside the gene matches: 8. Germline lookup yields CDR1 MNHEY and CDR2 SVGAGI. The CDR3 extends over 14 amino acids. CDR3 nucleotide sequence: TGTGCCAGCAGTCTCCAGGACAGGAATTATGGCTACACCTTC. It specifies CASSLQDRNYGYTF.

The rearrangement links TRBV27 to TRBJ1-1; D remains unclear. With 5 bases removed from V and 1 base from J, the gap between germline ends came to 8 bases. The CDR3 is 13 residues long. Germline V lookup: CDR1 MNHEY, CDR2 SMNVEV (reference sequence). This chain's CDR3 is CASSPTANTEAFF. DNA of the CDR3: TGTGCCAGCAGTCCTACAGCGAACACTGAAGCTTTCTTT.

CDR3 residues: CASSLGRAETQYF. The CDR3 nucleotides are TGTGCCAGCAGCTTAGGGAGGGCCGAGACCCAGTACTTC. This sequence joins TRBV7-8 and TRBJ2-5; TRBD2 might be the D (6 bases). From germline, CDR1 is SGHVS and CDR2 FQNEAQ. V was clipped by 1 base and J by 5 bases, with 8 bases between them. The CDR3 contains 13 residues.

This chain's CDR3 is CASTQGFTGELFF. The CDR3 DNA is TGTGCCAGCACGCAGGGATTCACCGGGGAGCTGTTTTTT. The gene calls are TRBV2 and TRBJ2-2; TRBD1 is a possible D gene (5 bases). This CDR3 has 13 amino acids. Trimming pared 7 bases from V and 4 bases from J, leaving 10 bases between. CDR1 and CDR2 from the germline V gene are SNHLY and FYNNEI.